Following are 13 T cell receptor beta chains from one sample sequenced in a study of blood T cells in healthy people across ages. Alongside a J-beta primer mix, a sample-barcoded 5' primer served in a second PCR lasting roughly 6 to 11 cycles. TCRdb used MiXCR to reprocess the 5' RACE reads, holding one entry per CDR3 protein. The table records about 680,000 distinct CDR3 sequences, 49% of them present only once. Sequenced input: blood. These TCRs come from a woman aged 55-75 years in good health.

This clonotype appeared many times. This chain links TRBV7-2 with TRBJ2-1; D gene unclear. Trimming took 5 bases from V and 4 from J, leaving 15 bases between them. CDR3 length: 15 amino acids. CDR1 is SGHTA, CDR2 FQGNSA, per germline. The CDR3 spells CASSPHRRVYNEQFF. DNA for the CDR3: TGTGCCAGCAGCCCCCACCGTAGGGTATACAATGAGCAGTTCTTC.

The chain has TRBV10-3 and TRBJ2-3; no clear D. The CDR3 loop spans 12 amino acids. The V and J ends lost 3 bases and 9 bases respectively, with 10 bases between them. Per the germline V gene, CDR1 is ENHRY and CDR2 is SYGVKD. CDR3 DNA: TGTGCCATCAGTGATTCGGTTGACACGCAGTATTTT. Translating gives CAISDSVDTQYF.

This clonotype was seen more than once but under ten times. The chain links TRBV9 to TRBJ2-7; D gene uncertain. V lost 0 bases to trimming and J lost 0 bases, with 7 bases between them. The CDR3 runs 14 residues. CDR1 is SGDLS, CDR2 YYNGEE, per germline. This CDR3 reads CASSVGPGSYEQYF. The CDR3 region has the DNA TGTGCCAGCAGCGTAGGCCCGGGCTCCTACGAGCAGTACTTC.

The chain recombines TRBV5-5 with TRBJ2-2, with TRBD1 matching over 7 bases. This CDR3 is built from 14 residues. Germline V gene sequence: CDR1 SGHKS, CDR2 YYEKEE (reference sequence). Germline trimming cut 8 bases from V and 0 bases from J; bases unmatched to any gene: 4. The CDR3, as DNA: TGTGCCAGTAGACAGGGAGCGAACACCGGGGAGCTGTTTTTT. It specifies CASRQGANTGELFF.

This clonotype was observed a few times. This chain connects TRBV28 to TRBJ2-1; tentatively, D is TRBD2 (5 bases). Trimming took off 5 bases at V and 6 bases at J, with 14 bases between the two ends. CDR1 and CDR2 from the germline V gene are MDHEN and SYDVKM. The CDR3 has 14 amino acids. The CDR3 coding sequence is TGTGCCAGCAGTCCCCCCGGACTGACCAATGAGCAGTTCTTC. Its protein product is CASSPPGLTNEQFF.

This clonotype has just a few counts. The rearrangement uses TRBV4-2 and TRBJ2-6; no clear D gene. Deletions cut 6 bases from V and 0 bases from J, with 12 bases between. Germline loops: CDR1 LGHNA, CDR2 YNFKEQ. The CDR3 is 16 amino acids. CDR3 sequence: CASSHIEPSGANVLTF. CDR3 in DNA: TGTGCCAGCAGTCACATTGAACCCTCTGGGGCCAACGTCCTGACTTTC.

The DNA for the CDR3 is TGTGCCAGCAGTAGAGCGGGAGATACGCAGTATTTT. This translates into CASSRAGDTQYF. V is TRBV12-3 or TRBV12-4 and J is TRBJ2-3, with a weak D call TRBD2 (6 bases). Trimming cost V 5 bases and J 5 bases, with 8 bases left between them. The CDR3 sequence is 12 residues long.

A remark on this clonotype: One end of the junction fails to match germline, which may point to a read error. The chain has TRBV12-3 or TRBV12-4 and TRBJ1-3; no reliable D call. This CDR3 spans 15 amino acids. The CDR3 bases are TGTGCCAGCAGTCTAGCCTCGGGATCTGGAAACACCATATATTTT. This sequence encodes CASSLASGSGNTIYF.

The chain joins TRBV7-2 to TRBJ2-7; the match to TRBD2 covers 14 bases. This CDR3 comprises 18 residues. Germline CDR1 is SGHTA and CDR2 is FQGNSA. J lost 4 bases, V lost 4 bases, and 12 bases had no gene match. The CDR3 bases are TGTGCCAGCAGCTCCGGGACTAGCGGGAGTCGGGTTATATACGAGCAGTACTTC. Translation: CASSSGTSGSRVIYEQYF. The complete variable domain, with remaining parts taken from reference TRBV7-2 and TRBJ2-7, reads GAGVSQSPSNKVTEKGKDVELRCDPISGHTALYWYRQSLGQGLEFLIYFQGNSAPDKSGLPSDRFSAERTGGSVSTLTIQRTQQEDSAVYLCASSSGTSGSRVIYEQYFGPGTRLTVT.

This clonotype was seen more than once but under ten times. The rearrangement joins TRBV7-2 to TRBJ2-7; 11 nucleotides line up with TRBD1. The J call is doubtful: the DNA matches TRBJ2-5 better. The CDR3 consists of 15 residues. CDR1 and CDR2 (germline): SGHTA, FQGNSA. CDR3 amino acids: CASSLMGQGDETQYF. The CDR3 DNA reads TGTGCCAGCAGCTTAATGGGACAGGGGGACGAGACCCAGTACTTC.

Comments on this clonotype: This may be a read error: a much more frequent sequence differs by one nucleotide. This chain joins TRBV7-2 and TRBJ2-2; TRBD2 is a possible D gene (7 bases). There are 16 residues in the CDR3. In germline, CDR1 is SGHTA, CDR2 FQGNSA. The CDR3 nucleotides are TGTGCCTGCAGCTTTGAGGGGGGGCATAACACCGGGGAGCTGTTTTTT. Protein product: CACSFEGGHNTGELFF.

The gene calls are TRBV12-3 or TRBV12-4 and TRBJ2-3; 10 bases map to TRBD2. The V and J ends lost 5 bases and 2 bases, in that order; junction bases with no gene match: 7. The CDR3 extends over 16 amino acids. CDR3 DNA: TGTGCCAGCAGTCCGCTAGCGGGAGTCCTCACAGATACGCAGTATTTT. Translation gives CASSPLAGVLTDTQYF.

This CDR3 reads CASSSKGPQFSGRADTQYF. DNA for the CDR3: TGTGCCAGCAGTTCCAAAGGCCCCCAATTCAGCGGGAGGGCAGATACGCAGTATTTT. The genes are TRBV27 and TRBJ2-3, with TRBD2 matching 10 bases. The germline V gene encodes CDR1 MNHEY and CDR2 SMNVEV (reference sequence). The ends lost 4 bases at V and 4 bases at J; junction bases unmatched: 17. This CDR3 has 19 residues.